This entry lists 21 T cell receptor beta chains sequenced from one sample in a study of T-cell memory formation after mild COVID-19. TCRdb called the 5' RACE reads again in MiXCR, with one record for every CDR3 protein. The repertoire has some 120,000 distinct CDR3 sequences, roughly 6.2% of them found once; the top ten carry roughly 2.2%. Material for sequencing was PBMCs or a T cell subset sorted from them (not recorded which). The receptor source for this set is an adult woman who had mild COVID-19 (a few samples of this study predate the infection). Cell type and time point are not known.

This clonotype was observed at least ten times. The chain combines TRBV5-1 with TRBJ2-2, with no clear D. Trimming cost V 0 bases and J 0 bases, with 6 bases left between them. Germline V gene sequence: CDR1 SGHRS, CDR2 YFSETQ. This CDR3 contains 15 residues. This CDR3 is CASSLDAPNTGELFF. The CDR3 bases are TGCGCCAGCAGCTTGGATGCACCGAACACCGGGGAGCTGTTTTTT.

The chain recombines TRBV9 with TRBJ2-7, with D possibly called TRBD1 or TRBD2 (5 bases each). In germline, CDR1 is SGDLS, CDR2 YYNGEE. The CDR3 extends over 13 amino acids. The V and J ends lost 8 bases and 0 bases respectively, with 12 bases between them. The CDR3 reads CARGTCFSYEQYF. Written as DNA, the CDR3 is TGTGCCAGGGGGACGTGCTTCTCCTACGAGCAGTACTTC.

V and J are TRBV29-1 and TRBJ2-2; tentatively, D is TRBD1 (6 bases). Germline values: CDR1 SQVTM, CDR2 ANQGSEA. The length of the CDR3 is 14 residues. Trimming removed 5 bases at V and 2 bases at J, with 12 bases between. The CDR3 sequence is CSVHSGTNTGELFF. The CDR3 nucleotides are TGCAGCGTTCATTCCGGGACAAACACCGGGGAGCTGTTTTTT.

The chain combines TRBV4-3 with TRBJ1-6; D is possibly TRBD1 (5 bases). CDR3 length: 16 amino acids. The germline CDR1 and CDR2 sequences are LGHNA and YSLEER. The ends were cut back, 1 base at V and 9 bases at J, with 16 bases in the middle. Here the CDR3 reads CASSQVGGVKSSPLHF. In DNA form, the CDR3 reads TGCGCCAGCAGCCAAGTTGGGGGGGTGAAAAGTTCACCCCTCCACTTT.

V usage is TRBV12-3 or TRBV12-4 and J usage is TRBJ2-7; D may be TRBD2 (6 bases). This CDR3 spans 15 amino acids. V lost 6 bases and J 0 bases, leaving 15 bases between the germline ends. The chain's CDR3 is CASSKGLSGSYEQYF. The CDR3 bases are TGTGCCAGCAGCAAGGGGCTTAGCGGCTCCTACGAGCAGTACTTC.

This clonotype was seen only a few times. CDR3 DNA sequence: TGTGCCAGCAGCTTAATTTCGTGGGCTGACTACGAGCAGTACTTC. Protein: CASSLISWADYEQYF. The chain has TRBV7-9 and TRBJ2-7; D unclear. The CDR3 loop spans 15 amino acids. Per the germline V gene, CDR1 is SEHNR and CDR2 is FQNEAQ (reference sequence). V lost 2 bases and J lost 3, with 14 bases in between. Full variable domain (missing parts from reference TRBV7-9 and TRBJ2-7): DTGVSQNPRHKITKRGQNVTFRCDPISEHNRLYWYRQTLGQGPEFLTYFQNEAQLEKSRLLSDRFSAERPKGSFSTLEIQRTEQGDSAMYLCASSLISWADYEQYFGPGTRLTVT.

V usage is TRBV9 and J usage is TRBJ1-6; TRBD1 matches at 7 bases. Trimming removed 2 bases from V and 7 bases from J; junction bases left unmatched: 6. The germline V gene has CDR1 SGDLS and CDR2 YYNGEE. The CDR3 contains 15 residues. CDR3 protein: CASSVEGAGNSPLHF. The CDR3 region has the DNA TGTGCCAGCAGCGTGGAGGGGGCTGGGAATTCACCCCTCCACTTT.

The chain employs TRBV6-2 or TRBV6-3 and TRBJ1-5; no reliable D call. Trimming took off 2 bases at V and 5 bases at J, with 7 bases between the two ends. The germline CDR1 and CDR2 sequences are MNHEY and SVGEGT. This CDR3 has 13 amino acids. CDR3 in DNA: TGTGCCAGCAGTTACAGCCGGGATCAGCCCCAGCATTTT. Translating gives CASSYSRDQPQHF.

Ten or more counts support this clonotype. The chain has TRBV4-1 and TRBJ2-1, with 10 bases that match TRBD2. The trim removed 1 base at V and 0 bases at J, leaving 6 bases unmatched. The CDR3 loop spans 18 amino acids. Germline V CDR1 and CDR2: MGHRA, YSYEKL. CDR3 nucleotide sequence: TGCGCCAGCAGCCAAGGGCTACTAGCGGGGAGCTCCTACAATGAGCAGTTCTTC. This sequence encodes CASSQGLLAGSSYNEQFF.

This clonotype was picked up many times. V is TRBV5-1 and J is TRBJ2-1; TRBD2 agrees at 12 bases. The trim removed 4 bases at V and 0 bases at J, leaving 14 bases unmatched. The CDR3 contains 20 residues. Germline V gene lookup returns CDR1 SGHRS and CDR2 YFSETQ. CDR3 residues: CASSVPTGTSGSSSYNEQFF. In DNA form, the CDR3 reads TGCGCCAGCAGCGTCCCGACCGGGACTAGCGGGTCCTCCTCCTACAATGAGCAGTTCTTC.

CDR3 coding DNA: TGTGCCAGCAGCCAAGAGAAACTAGCCAAAAACATTCAGTACTTC. As protein: CASSQEKLAKNIQYF. The chain joins TRBV4-2 to TRBJ2-4; D gene ambiguous. The CDR3 has 15 amino acids. V was clipped by 0 bases and J by 0 bases, with 6 bases between them. Germline lookup yields CDR1 LGHNA and CDR2 YNFKEQ.

This clonotype appeared a few times. J is TRBJ2-7 and V is TRBV5-1; 8 bases fit TRBD2. The CDR3 length is 15 residues. V was pared by 4 bases and J by 5 bases, with 11 bases of the junction left unmatched. Germline V gene sequence: CDR1 SGHRS, CDR2 YFSETQ. CDR3 DNA: TGCGCCAGCAGCGCGGAGCGGGGGTTGGGTGACGAGCAGTACTTC. Translating gives CASSAERGLGDEQYF.

In this sample, this clonotype turned up a few times. This sequence joins TRBV5-5 and TRBJ1-2; 7 nucleotides agree with TRBD1. J gave up 5 bases and V 3 bases, and 10 bases lay outside the gene matches. The CDR3 is 15 amino acids. Per the germline V gene, CDR1 is SGHKS and CDR2 is YYEKEE (reference sequence). The CDR3 spells CASSSTIGTEYGYTF. The CDR3, as DNA: TGTGCCAGCAGCTCAACCATCGGGACAGAATATGGCTACACCTTC.

This clonotype was seen only a few times. V usage is TRBV30 and J usage is TRBJ2-7, with TRBD2 matching 7 bases. There are 12 residues in the CDR3. CDR1 and CDR2 (germline): GTSNPN, SVGIG (reference sequence). The junction had 4 bases not matched to a gene; V was cut back by 0 bases and J by 8 bases. CDR3 nucleotides: TGTGCCTGGAGTGTATTCGGGAGGCAGCAGTACTTC. Translation gives CAWSVFGRQQYF. Full variable domain (rest looked up from reference TRBV30 and TRBJ2-7): SQTIHQWPATLVQPVGSPLSLECTVEGTSNPNLYWYRQAAGRGLQLLFYSVGIGQISSEVPQNLSASRPQDRQFILSSKKLLLSDSGFYLCAWSVFGRQQYFGPGTRLTVT.

In its sample, this clonotype was seen a few times. The genes are TRBV19 and TRBJ1-2; D is ambiguous. The length of the CDR3 is 13 residues. The ends were cut back, 2 bases at V and 3 bases at J, with 7 bases in the middle. The germline CDR1 and CDR2 sequences are LNHDA and SQIVND (reference sequence). CDR3 coding DNA: TGTGCCAGTAGTATACCGCCCGACTATGGCTACACCTTC. Its translation: CASSIPPDYGYTF.

The chain employs TRBV4-1 and TRBJ2-3; a weak D match, TRBD2 (6 bases). The CDR3 consists of 13 residues. Trimming removed 3 bases at V and 5 bases at J, with 9 bases between. The germline V gene has CDR1 MGHRA and CDR2 YSYEKL. The CDR3 nucleotides read TGCGCCAGCAGCCAGATGACTAGAGATACGCAGTATTTT. It specifies CASSQMTRDTQYF.

J is TRBJ2-7 and V is TRBV12-3 or TRBV12-4; 12 nucleotides line up with TRBD2. V trimming: 6 bases; J trimming: 4 bases; junction bases outside the gene matches: 10. The CDR3 length is 16 residues. The CDR3 protein is CASSKGLAGSGYEQYF. CDR3 DNA: TGTGCCAGCAGCAAGGGACTAGCGGGCTCCGGGTACGAGCAGTACTTC.

This clonotype was recorded a few times. V and J are TRBV24-1 and TRBJ2-5, with 9 bases fitting TRBD2. Germline trimming cut 4 bases from V and 1 base from J; bases unmatched to any gene: 6. The CDR3 is 16 residues long. Germline CDR1 is KGHDR and CDR2 is SFDVKD. The CDR3 DNA sequence: TGTGCCACCAGTGACCCGGGACTAGCTTTCCAAGAGACCCAGTACTTC. Amino acid sequence: CATSDPGLAFQETQYF.

This clonotype has at least ten counts. At one end, the junction sequence differs from germline, possibly due to a read error. The J gene is TRBJ2-7, the V gene TRBV12-3 or TRBV12-4, with D perhaps TRBD1 or TRBD2 (5 bases each). This CDR3 has 13 residues. CDR3 nucleotides: TGTGCCAGCAGTTTAGGGGGGAAGGGTACTCTGCACTTC. Its protein is CASSLGGKGTLHF.

At least ten counts were recorded for this clonotype. The CDR3 DNA sequence: TGTGCCAGCAGTTCCGTCACAGCGAACACCGGGGAGCTGTTTTTT. It specifies CASSSVTANTGELFF. The chain carries TRBV12-3 or TRBV12-4 and TRBJ2-2; unclear D gene. V lost 4 bases, J lost 0 bases, and 9 bases lay in between. This CDR3 spans 15 amino acids.

This clonotype was seen a handful of times. The chain is built from TRBV20-1 and TRBJ1-5; D possibly corresponds to TRBD1 (6 bases). Deletions cut 5 bases from V and 2 bases from J, with 16 bases between. The V gene's germline CDR1 is DFQATT and CDR2 SNEGSKA (reference sequence). The CDR3 spans 15 residues. The DNA of the CDR3 is TGCAGTGCTTCTGCTAGGGGGAACGGCAATCAGCCCCAGCATTTT. As protein: CSASARGNGNQPQHF.